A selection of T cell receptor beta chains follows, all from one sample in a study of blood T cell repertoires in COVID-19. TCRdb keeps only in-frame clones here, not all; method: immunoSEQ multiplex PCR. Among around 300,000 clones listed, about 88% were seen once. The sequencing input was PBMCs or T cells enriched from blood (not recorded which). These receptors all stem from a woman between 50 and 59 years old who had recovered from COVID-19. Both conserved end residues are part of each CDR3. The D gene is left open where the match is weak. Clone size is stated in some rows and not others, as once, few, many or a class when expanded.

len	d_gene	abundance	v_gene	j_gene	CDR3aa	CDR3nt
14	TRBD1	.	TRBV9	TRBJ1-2	CASSWTGGNYGYTF	TGTGCCAGCAGCTGGACAGGGGGAAACTATGGCTACACCTTC
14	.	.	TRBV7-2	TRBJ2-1	CASSLAGGGGEQFF	TGTGCCAGCAGCTTAGCTGGGGGCGGCGGTGAGCAGTTCTTC
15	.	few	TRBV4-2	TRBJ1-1	CASSREQGGDTEAFF	TGTGCCAGCAGCCGAGAACAGGGTGGGGACACTGAAGCTTTCTTT
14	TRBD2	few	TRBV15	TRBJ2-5	CATSSGGLAETQYF	TGTGCCACCAGCAGTGGGGGACTAGCAGAGACCCAGTACTTC
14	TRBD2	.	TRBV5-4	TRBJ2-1	CASSKGLVGSEQFF	TGTGCCAGCAGCAAAGGACTAGTAGGCAGTGAGCAGTTCTTC
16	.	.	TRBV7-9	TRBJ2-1	CASSLVAVSNYNEQFF	TGTGCCAGCAGCTTAGTCGCGGTTAGTAACTACAATGAGCAGTTCTTC
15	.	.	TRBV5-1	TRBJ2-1	CASSPSETGRNEQFF	TGCGCCAGCAGCCCTTCCGAGACAGGGAGGAATGAGCAGTTCTTC
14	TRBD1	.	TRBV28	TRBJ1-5	CASSLTGSNQPQHF	TGTGCCAGCAGTTTGACAGGGTCAAATCAGCCCCAGCATTTT
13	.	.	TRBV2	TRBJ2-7	CASTQPGVYEQYF	TGTGCCAGCACACAACCGGGAGTTTACGAGCAGTACTTC
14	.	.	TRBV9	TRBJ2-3	CASSAGDSTDTQYF	TGTGCCAGCAGCGCAGGGGACAGCACAGATACGCAGTATTTT
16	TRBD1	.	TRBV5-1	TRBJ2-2	CASSLGTGTNTGELFF	TGCGCCAGCAGCTTGGGGACAGGGACGAACACCGGGGAGCTGTTTTTT
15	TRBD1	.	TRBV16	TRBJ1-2	CASSHSGTGDYGYTF	TGTGCCAGCAGCCACTCCGGGACAGGGGACTATGGCTACACCTTC
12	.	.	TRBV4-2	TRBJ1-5	CASSQDDGKRHF	TGTGCCAGCAGCCAAGACGACGGGAAGAGGCATTTT
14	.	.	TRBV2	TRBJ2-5	CASSESGIQETQYF	TGTGCCAGCAGTGAATCGGGAATACAAGAGACCCAGTACTTC
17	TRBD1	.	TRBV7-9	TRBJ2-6	CASSPIHDRAGANVLTF	TGTGCCAGCAGCCCCATACATGACAGGGCTGGGGCCAACGTCCTGACTTTC
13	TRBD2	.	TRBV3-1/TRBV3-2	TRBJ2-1	CASSQLAGNEQFF	TGTGCCAGCAGCCAATTAGCGGGGAATGAGCAGTTCTTC
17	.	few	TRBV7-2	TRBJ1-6	CASSLVVAAGYNSPLHF	TGTGCCAGCAGCTTAGTGGTGGCAGCGGGCTATAATTCACCCCTCCACTTT
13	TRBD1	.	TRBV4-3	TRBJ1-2	CASTKTGTYGYTF	TGCGCCAGCACAAAGACAGGGACATATGGCTACACCTTC
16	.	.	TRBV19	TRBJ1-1	CASSSTAYPMNTEAFF	TGTGCCAGTAGTTCGACAGCTTACCCTATGAACACTGAAGCTTTCTTT
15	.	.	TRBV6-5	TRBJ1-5	CASSYDNNSNQPQHF	TGTGCCAGCAGTTATGACAACAATAGCAATCAGCCCCAGCATTTT
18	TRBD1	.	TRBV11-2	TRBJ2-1	CASSPRDRGGLGYNEQFF	TGTGCCAGCAGCCCCCGGGACAGGGGTGGTTTAGGGTACAATGAGCAGTTCTTC
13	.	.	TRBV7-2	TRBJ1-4	CASMRRADEKLFF	TGTGCCAGCATGCGGCGAGCGGATGAAAAACTGTTTTTT
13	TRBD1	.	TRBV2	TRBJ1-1	CATQGARNTEAFF	TGTGCCACGCAGGGGGCGAGAAACACTGAAGCTTTCTTT
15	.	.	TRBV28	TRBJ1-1	CASKIQDVIGTEAFF	TGTGCCAGCAAAATTCAAGATGTGATCGGGACTGAAGCTTTCTTT
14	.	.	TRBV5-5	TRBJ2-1	CASSLPRGDPPQFF	TGTGCCAGCAGCCTCCCGCGGGGCGACCCACCTCAGTTCTTC
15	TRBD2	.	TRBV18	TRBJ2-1	CASSQASGSYNEQFF	TGTGCCAGCTCACAAGCTAGCGGTTCCTACAATGAGCAGTTCTTC
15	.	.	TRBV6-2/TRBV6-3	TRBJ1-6	CASSYRTRDNSPLHF	TGTGCCAGCAGTTACCGGACAAGGGATAATTCACCCCTCCACTTT
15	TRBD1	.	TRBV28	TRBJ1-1	CASSLLTGVRTEAFF	TGTGCCAGCAGTTTGCTCACAGGGGTTCGGACTGAAGCTTTCTTT
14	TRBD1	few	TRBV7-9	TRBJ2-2	CASSLTGDAGELFF	TGTGCCAGCAGCTTAACAGGGGATGCCGGGGAGCTGTTTTTT
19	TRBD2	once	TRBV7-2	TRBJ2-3	CASSSPHTSGRARTDTQYF	TGTGCCAGCAGCTCCCCCCATACTAGCGGGAGGGCTCGCACAGATACGCAGTATTTT
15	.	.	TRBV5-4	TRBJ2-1	CASRTGSSSYNEQFF	TGTGCCAGCAGGACGGGGTCTAGCTCCTACAATGAGCAGTTCTTC
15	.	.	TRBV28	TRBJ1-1	CASRSEGGRNTEAFF	TGTGCCAGCAGATCGGAGGGGGGGCGAAACACTGAAGCTTTCTTT
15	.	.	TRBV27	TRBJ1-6	CASSFGTSNNSPLHF	TGTGCCAGCAGTTTCGGGACAAGCAATAATTCACCCCTCCACTTT
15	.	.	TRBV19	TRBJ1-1	CASSIVGGLNTEAFF	TGTGCCAGTAGTATAGTAGGGGGACTGAACACTGAAGCTTTCTTT
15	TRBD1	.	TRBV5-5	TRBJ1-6	CASSFRQGDNSPLHF	TGTGCCAGCAGCTTCCGACAGGGTGATAATTCACCCCTCCACTTT
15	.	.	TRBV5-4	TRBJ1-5	CASSFQGGSNQPQHF	TGTGCCAGCAGCTTCCAGGGCGGTAGTAATCAGCCCCAGCATTTT
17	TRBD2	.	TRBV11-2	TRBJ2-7	CASSLEVAGGAHYEQYF	TGTGCCAGCAGCTTAGAGGTAGCGGGAGGCGCGCACTACGAGCAGTACTTC
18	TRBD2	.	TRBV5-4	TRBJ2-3	CASSPTSGPVLGTDTQYF	TGTGCCAGCAGCCCGACTAGCGGGCCTGTACTAGGCACAGATACGCAGTATTTT
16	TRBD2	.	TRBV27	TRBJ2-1	CASSLYLAGLYNEQFF	TGTGCCAGCAGTTTATACCTAGCGGGACTCTACAATGAGCAGTTCTTC
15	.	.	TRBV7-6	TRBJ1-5	CASSLGQNSNQPQHF	TGTGCCAGCAGCTTGGGACAAAATAGCAATCAGCCCCAGCATTTT
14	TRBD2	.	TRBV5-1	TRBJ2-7	CASSLYLAGDEQYF	TGCGCCAGCAGCTTGTACCTAGCGGGAGACGAGCAGTACTTC
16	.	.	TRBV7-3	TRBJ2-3	CASSPTTGTQGHTQYF	TGTGCCAGCAGCCCAACCACCGGGACTCAGGGACATACGCAGTATTTT
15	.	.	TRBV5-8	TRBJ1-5	CASSLGIAQVQPQHF	TGTGCCAGCAGCTTGGGGATTGCACAGGTTCAGCCCCAGCATTTT
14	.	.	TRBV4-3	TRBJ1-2	CASSQDRAGQGYTF	TGCGCCAGCAGCCAAGATCGGGCAGGGCAAGGCTACACCTTC
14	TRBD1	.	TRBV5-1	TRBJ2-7	CASSPDRARYEQYF	TGCGCCAGCAGCCCGGACAGGGCAAGGTACGAGCAGTACTTC
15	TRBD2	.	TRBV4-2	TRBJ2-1	CASSQELAGGLEQFF	TGTGCCAGCAGCCAAGAACTAGCGGGGGGGCTGGAGCAGTTCTTC
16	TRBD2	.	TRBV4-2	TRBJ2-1	CASSQRVAGVGNEQFF	TGTGCCAGCAGCCAACGGGTAGCGGGAGTGGGTAATGAGCAGTTCTTC
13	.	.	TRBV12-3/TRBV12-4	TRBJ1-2	CASSSHTNYGYTF	TGTGCCAGCAGTTCCCACACAAACTATGGCTACACCTTC
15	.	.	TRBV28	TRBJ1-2	CASSSRTAANYGYTF	TGTGCCAGCAGTTCGCGGACAGCAGCTAACTATGGCTACACCTTC
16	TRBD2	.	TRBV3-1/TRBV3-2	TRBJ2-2	CASSQHGRERTGELFF	TGTGCCAGCAGCCAACACGGGCGGGAGCGGACCGGGGAGCTGTTTTTT
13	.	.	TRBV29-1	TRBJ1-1	CSDVQLSSTEAFF	TGCAGCGACGTACAGTTATCAAGCACTGAAGCTTTCTTT
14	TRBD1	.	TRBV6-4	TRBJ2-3	CASKPGQGSDTQYF	TGTGCCAGCAAACCGGGACAGGGATCAGATACGCAGTATTTT